Presented here are 14 T cell receptor beta chains from one specimen sequenced in a study of blood T cell repertoires in COVID-19. Sequencing was performed with immunoSEQ multiplex PCR; in TCRdb, only in-frame clones are kept and a portion is missing. The data contain 250,000 to 300,000 clones, about nine tenths of them singletons. The sample comprised peripheral blood. The receptor set was obtained from a woman in her 30s who had recovered from COVID-19.

The V and J genes are TRBV21-1 and TRBJ2-2; the D segment call TRBD2 is taken from the table without a DNA check. TRBV21-1 is described as a pseudogene. CDR3 length: 17 residues. CDR3: CASSGLAGGPDTGELFF. Written as DNA, the CDR3 is TGTGCCAGCAGCGGCTTAGCGGGGGGGCCAGACACCGGGGAGCTGTTTTTT.

DNA of the CDR3: TGTGCCAGCAACCGAGACAGTGCAGCCTACAATGAGCAGTTCTTC. Its protein product is CASNRDSAAYNEQFF. The gene calls are TRBV2 and TRBJ2-1; possible D gene TRBD1, 5 bases. The germline gives CDR1 SNHLY, CDR2 FYNNEI. This CDR3 spans 15 amino acids. V lost 7 bases, J lost 2 bases, and 15 bases lay in between.

This clone has at least ten counts. The V call is TRBV4-1, the J call TRBJ1-5; 7 bases line up with TRBD1. V was clipped by 0 bases and J by 4 bases; unmatched bases: 3. Germline values: CDR1 MGHRA, CDR2 YSYEKL. The CDR3 loop spans 15 amino acids. CDR3: CASSQEETGNQPQHF. The CDR3 coding sequence is TGCGCCAGCAGCCAAGAGGAGACAGGGAATCAGCCCCAGCATTTT.

The chain is built from TRBV7-9 and TRBJ2-7, with 11 nucleotides matching TRBD1. CDR3 size: 15 residues. Germline assignment: CDR1 SEHNR and CDR2 FQNEAQ (reference sequence). Unmatched junction bases numbered 10, after V lost 5 bases and J lost 7 bases. Written as DNA, the CDR3 is TGTGCCAGCAGCACCGGACAGGGGGCGTTCCAGGAGCAGTACTTC. It codes for CASSTGQGAFQEQYF.

This chain uses TRBV28 with TRBJ2-3; D possibly corresponds to TRBD2 (5 bases). The CDR3 has 16 amino acids. Per germline, CDR1 MDHEN and CDR2 SYDVKM. The V end was cut by 1 base, the J end by 2 bases, with 13 bases between. In DNA, the CDR3 is TGTGCCAGCAGTTTATTCAATCGGGGTTCCACAGATACGCAGTATTTT. Amino acids: CASSLFNRGSTDTQYF.

This sequence joins TRBV9 and TRBJ2-1; D might be TRBD1 (5 bases). Germline V lookup: CDR1 SGDLS, CDR2 YYNGEE. This CDR3 has 16 residues. Trimming cost V 0 bases and J 7 bases, with 17 bases left between them. CDR3 loop: CASSVGLIGAANEQFF. The DNA for the CDR3 is TGTGCCAGCAGCGTAGGCCTGATAGGGGCTGCGAATGAGCAGTTCTTC.

The V and J genes are TRBV24-1 and TRBJ2-5; TRBD2 agrees at 9 bases. Germline V CDR1 and CDR2: KGHDR, SFDVKD. V dropped 4 bases and J dropped 3; count of bases not matched to a gene: 8. The CDR3 covers 16 residues. CDR3 amino acids: CATSELAGARKETQYF. The CDR3 DNA reads as TGTGCCACCAGTGAGTTAGCGGGGGCGCGAAAAGAGACCCAGTACTTC.

As for this clone: A junction end diverges from the germline sequence, so it may reflect a read error. This chain joins TRBV18 and TRBJ2-2; D uncertain. Germline lookup yields CDR1 KGHSH and CDR2 LQKENI. The CDR3 covers 13 residues. In DNA form, the CDR3 reads TGTGCCAGCTTACCACGGCAAGACGGGGAGCTGTTTTTT. It is translated as CASLPRQDGELFF. Full variable domain (outside the CDR3, taken from reference TRBV18 and TRBJ2-2): NAGVMQNPRHLVRRRGQEARLRCSPMKGHSHVYWYRQLPEEGLKFMVYLQKENIIDESGMPKERFSAEFPKEGPSILRIQQVVRGDSAAYFCASLPRQDGELFFGEGSRLTVL.

CDR3 loop: CASSGRGGTEAFF. CDR3 bases: TGTGCCAGCAGCGGCAGGGGTGGCACTGAAGCTTTCTTT. The chain joins TRBV5-6 to TRBJ1-1; maybe TRBD1 (6 bases). This CDR3 has 13 residues. The V end lost 4 bases, the J end lost 4 bases, and 11 bases lay between the germline ends. Per the germline V gene, CDR1 is SGHDT and CDR2 is YYEEEE.

The chain is built from TRBV5-4 and TRBJ1-1; 11 bases agree with TRBD1. The germline V gene encodes CDR1 SGHNT and CDR2 YYREEE (reference sequence). Trimming cost V 3 bases and J 1 base; bases outside gene matches: 8. This CDR3 has 17 residues. CDR3 sequence reads: CASSYGTGGPGNTEAFF. CDR3 nucleotides: TGTGCCAGCAGCTATGGGACAGGGGGACCAGGGAACACTGAAGCTTTCTTT.

CDR3 protein: CASSPTDNSPLHF. CDR3 coding DNA: TGTGCCAGCAGCCCGACAGATAATTCACCCCTCCACTTT. The chain has TRBV7-9 and TRBJ1-6; possible D gene TRBD1, 5 bases. V was shortened by 5 bases and J by 5 bases, with 7 bases between the two germline ends. In germline, CDR1 is SEHNR, CDR2 FQNEAQ (reference sequence). The CDR3 is 13 amino acids.

This clone has just one count. The J gene is TRBJ2-1, the V gene TRBV15; 7 bases align to TRBD2. Trimming at V came to 2 bases and at J to 7 bases, leaving 5 bases not matched to a gene. Germline CDR1 is LNHNV and CDR2 is YYDKDF (reference sequence). The CDR3 extends over 14 amino acids. CDR3 region: CATSRPTSQNEQFF. The CDR3, as DNA: TGTGCCACCAGCAGACCGACTAGCCAGAATGAGCAGTTCTTC.

Concerning this clone itself: At one boundary the junction diverges from the germline segment, which might be a read error. V gene TRBV5-4 combines with J gene TRBJ1-1, with TRBD1 identical over 7 bases. The CDR3 is 10 amino acids. Germline V gene data show CDR1 as SGHNT and CDR2 as YYREEE (reference sequence). CDR3 nucleotide sequence: TGTGCCAGCAGGGTTGAACAGGGGCCGTTT. It encodes CASRVEQGPF.

In its sample, this clone was seen a few times. This chain connects TRBV3-1 (or the pseudogene TRBV3-2) to TRBJ2-7; a weak D match, TRBD1 (6 bases). Trimming stripped 4 bases from V and 6 bases from J, with 16 bases between. CDR1 is LGHDT and CDR2 is YNNKEL in the germline V gene (reference sequence). The CDR3 consists of 14 residues. The CDR3 spells CASSPRDTFSEQYF. Written as DNA, the CDR3 is TGTGCCAGCAGCCCCCGGGACACTTTCTCCGAGCAGTACTTC.